This TCR beta chain emerged from a study of technical replicates of blood from several donors. Data came from immunoSEQ multiplex PCR; TCRdb stores just in-frame clones and leaves some out. The table lists around 92,000 clones, 95% of them singletons. The CDR3 sequence is 14 residues long. Germline V gene lookup returns CDR1 MNHEY and CDR2 SVGAGI. Trimming pared 6 bases from V and 2 bases from J, leaving 11 bases between. This chain links TRBV6-5 with TRBJ1-3, with a possible D match to TRBD1 (5 bases). Input material: T cells isolated from PBMCs. The receptor comes from a human donor in good health. The CDR3 sequence: CASSPGRTGNTIYF. The DNA for the CDR3 is TGTGCCAGCAGCCCAGGGCGGACTGGAAACACCATATATTTT.